This TCR beta chain originates from a study of CD8 T cells in ankylosing spondylitis. Researchers built TCR beta libraries using quantitative 5'-RACE with molecular barcodes. TCRdb redid the calling of the 5' RACE reads with MiXCR, one entry per CDR3 protein. This table has about 840,000 distinct CDR3 sequences, 12% appearing once. Study-wide results and limits: Eight or nine highly homologous variants made up a TCR beta motif that seemed to typify ankylosing spondylitis blood. Prior literature has documented some motif variants in synovial fluid and blood from reactive arthritis. Clones that were linked to disease were CD8+ and were relatively rare in peripheral blood. As reported, disease-linked clones showed significant enrichment in matched ankylosing spondylitis synovial fluid.

In this sample, this clonotype turned up many times. The antigen is undetermined. Compared with germline, one end of the junction differs, possibly owing to a read error. This receptor was taken from a male donor with ankylosing spondylitis. The sample was blood, either unsorted or a sorted T cell fraction (not recorded which).

CDR3 sequence (DNA): TGCAGCGCTATCCTGGACTCGACCTACGAGCAGTACTTC. This encodes CSAILDSTYEQYF. The genes are TRBV20-1 and TRBJ2-7; a possible D gene is TRBD2 (5 bases). Germline assignment: CDR1 DFQATT and CDR2 SNEGSKA (reference sequence). There are 13 residues in the CDR3.